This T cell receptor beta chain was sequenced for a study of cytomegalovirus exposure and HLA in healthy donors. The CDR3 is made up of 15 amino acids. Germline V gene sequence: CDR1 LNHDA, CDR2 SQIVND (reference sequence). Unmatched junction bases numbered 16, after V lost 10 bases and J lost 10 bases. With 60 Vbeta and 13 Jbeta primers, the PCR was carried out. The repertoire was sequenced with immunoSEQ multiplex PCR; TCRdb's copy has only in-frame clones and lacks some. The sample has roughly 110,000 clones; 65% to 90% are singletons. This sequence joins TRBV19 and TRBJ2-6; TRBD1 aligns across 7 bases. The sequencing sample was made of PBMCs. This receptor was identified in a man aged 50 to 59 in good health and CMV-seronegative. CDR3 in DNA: TGTGCCACTTCCCCTTCCGGACAGGATTTTAACGTCCTGACTTTC. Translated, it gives CATSPSGQDFNVLTF. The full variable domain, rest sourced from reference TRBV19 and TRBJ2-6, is DGGITQSPKYLFRKEGQNVTLSCEQNLNHDAMYWYRQDPGQGLRLIYYSQIVNDFQKGDIAEGYSVSREKKESFPLTVTSAQKNPTAFYLCATSPSGQDFNVLTFGAGSRLTVL.